A single sample is the source of the 12 T cell receptor beta chains below, sequenced in a study of T-cell memory formation after mild COVID-19. TCRdb reanalysed the 5' RACE reads using MiXCR and keeps one entry per CDR3 protein. The data hold tens of thousands of distinct CDR3 sequences, with over 10% observed a single time. The sequenced sample was PBMCs or a T cell subset sorted from them (not recorded which). The receptors were gathered from a man aged 18 to 30 who had mild COVID-19 (a few samples of this study predate the infection). Cell type and time point are not known.

This clonotype was counted a few times. V and J are TRBV20-1 and TRBJ2-7; D is ambiguous. V was pared by 1 base and J by 0 bases, with 16 bases between. The CDR3 is 16 residues long. Germline assignment: CDR1 DFQATT and CDR2 SNEGSKA (reference sequence). DNA for the CDR3: TGCAGTGCTAGAGCTGCCGTTGACGCTAGCTCCTACGAGCAGTACGTC. Protein sequence: CSARAAVDASSYEQYV.

This clonotype was seen ten or more times. An end of the junction does not agree with germline; a read error may underlie this. The V and J genes are TRBV10-2 and TRBJ2-1; D is unclear. CDR1 is WSHSY, CDR2 SAAADI, per germline. The CDR3 loop spans 17 amino acids. DNA of the CDR3: TGCGCCAGCAGTGAGTCGATAGAGTTCAACTCCCACAATGAGCAGTTCTTC. This encodes CASSESIEFNSHNEQFF.

At least ten counts were recorded for this clonotype. The CDR3, as DNA: TGTGCCAGCAGTACACAGGGGTGGCAGCCCCAGCATTTT. It codes for CASSTQGWQPQHF. The chain has TRBV6-5 and TRBJ1-5, with 7 bases that match TRBD1. Losses at the gene ends were 5 bases for V and 7 bases for J; bases not matched to a gene: 5. From germline, CDR1 is MNHEY and CDR2 SVGAGI. The CDR3 runs to 13 residues.

Ten or more counts support this clonotype. CDR3 region: CASSLSQTNLMNTEAFF. The CDR3 region has the DNA TGTGCCAGCAGTTTATCCCAGACCAATTTGATGAACACTGAAGCTTTCTTT. The rearrangement uses TRBV28 and TRBJ1-1; D not resolved. Trimming left V 1 base short and J 0 bases short, with 15 bases between. Germline assignment: CDR1 MDHEN and CDR2 SYDVKM. The CDR3 contains 17 residues.

This clonotype has only a few counts. This chain connects TRBV18 to TRBJ1-2, with a possible D match to TRBD1 (5 bases). Germline V CDR1 and CDR2: KGHSH, LQKENI. Trimming shortened V by 3 bases and J by 8 bases, and 13 bases separated the two germline ends. This CDR3 is 13 amino acids long. The CDR3 reads CASSPTSQEGYTF. The CDR3 DNA reads TGTGCCAGCTCACCCACCTCACAGGAGGGCTACACCTTC.

This clonotype was seen a handful of times. The rearrangement links TRBV14 to TRBJ2-3, with 8 bases aligning to TRBD1. V lost 5 bases and J lost 8; bases outside the gene matches: 9. Germline-derived CDR1 and CDR2 are SGHDN and FVKESK. This CDR3 is built from 14 residues. CDR3 in amino acids: CASSSGQAQVTQYF. In DNA, the CDR3 is TGTGCCAGCAGCTCGGGACAGGCTCAGGTTACGCAGTATTTT.

This clonotype was recorded a few times. This chain connects TRBV29-1 to TRBJ1-2; TRBD1 aligns across 7 bases. Trimming cost V 4 bases and J 5 bases; bases outside gene matches: 7. Germline CDR1 and CDR2: SQVTM and ANQGSEA. The length of the CDR3 is 13 residues. CDR3 residues: CSVGGGASYGYTF. CDR3 sequence (DNA): TGCAGCGTTGGAGGGGGCGCGAGTTATGGCTACACCTTC.

In its sample, this clonotype was seen many times. The chain joins TRBV24-1 to TRBJ2-5; D is uncertain. Germline V lookup: CDR1 KGHDR, CDR2 SFDVKD. The CDR3 length is 13 residues. V lost 5 bases and J 1 base, leaving 7 bases between the germline ends. As DNA, the CDR3 is TGTGCCACCAGTGCCCATGGCCAAGAGACCCAGTACTTC. It translates to CATSAHGQETQYF.

This clonotype has ten or more counts. This chain connects TRBV20-1 to TRBJ2-3, with unresolved D. CDR1 is DFQATT, CDR2 SNEGSKA, per germline (reference sequence). The CDR3 is 13 amino acids. V lost 2 bases and J lost 9, with 15 bases in between. The CDR3 here is CSARRDMPITQYF. The DNA for the CDR3 is TGCAGTGCTAGAAGGGATATGCCCATCACGCAGTATTTT.

The chain joins TRBV4-2 to TRBJ1-6, with TRBD1 matching 8 bases. There are 17 residues in the CDR3. Losses at the gene ends were 3 bases for V and 8 bases for J; bases not matched to a gene: 12. Germline V gene sequence: CDR1 LGHNA, CDR2 YNFKEQ. This CDR3 is CASSQVRVGTGYSPLHF. For the CDR3, the DNA is TGTGCCAGCAGCCAGGTACGGGTTGGGACAGGCTATTCACCCCTCCACTTT.

This clonotype came up many times. The chain recombines TRBV20-1 with TRBJ2-3; no clear D gene. Trimming took off 0 bases at V and 0 bases at J, with 7 bases between the two ends. The CDR3 length is 14 residues. Germline V gives CDR1 DFQATT, CDR2 SNEGSKA (reference sequence). The CDR3 reads CSARDPTSTDTQYF. The CDR3 nucleotides read TGCAGTGCTAGAGATCCAACTAGCACAGATACGCAGTATTTT.

This clonotype was seen many times. The chain is built from TRBV7-3 and TRBJ2-7; D perhaps matches TRBD1 (6 bases). The CDR3 has 15 amino acids. Germline CDR1 SGHTA, CDR2 FQGTGA. Trimming removed 5 bases from V and 0 bases from J, with 14 bases in between. CDR3 nucleotides: TGTGCCAGCAGCCGCAGGGGCCGACCCTCCTACGAGCAGTACTTC. Translating it yields CASSRRGRPSYEQYF.